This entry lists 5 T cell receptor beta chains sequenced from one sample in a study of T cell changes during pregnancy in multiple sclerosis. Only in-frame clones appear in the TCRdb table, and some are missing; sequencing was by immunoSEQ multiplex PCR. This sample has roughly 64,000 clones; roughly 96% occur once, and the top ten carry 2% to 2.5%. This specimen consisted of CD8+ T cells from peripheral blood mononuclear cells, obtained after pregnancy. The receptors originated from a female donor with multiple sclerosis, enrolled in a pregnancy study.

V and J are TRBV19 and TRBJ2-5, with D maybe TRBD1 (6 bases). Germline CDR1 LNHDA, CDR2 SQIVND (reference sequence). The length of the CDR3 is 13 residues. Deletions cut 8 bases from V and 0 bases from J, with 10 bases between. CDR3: CASWGQDQETQYF. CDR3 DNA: TGTGCCAGTTGGGGGCAGGACCAAGAGACCCAGTACTTC.

As DNA, the CDR3 is TGTGCCATCAGTGAGGAGACAGGGCCGGAGCAGTTCTTC. This translates into CAISEETGPEQFF. V usage is TRBV10-3 and J usage is TRBJ2-1; 7 positions agree with TRBD1. V shed 2 bases, J shed 10 bases, and the junction held 5 bases outside the gene matches. From germline, CDR1 is ENHRY and CDR2 SYGVKD. The CDR3 loop spans 13 amino acids.

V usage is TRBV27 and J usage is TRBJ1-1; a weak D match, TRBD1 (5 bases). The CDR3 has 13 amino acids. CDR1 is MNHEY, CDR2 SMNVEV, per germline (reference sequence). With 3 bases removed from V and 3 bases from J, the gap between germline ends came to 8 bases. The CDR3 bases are TGTGCCAGCAGTTTTGACAGATACACTGAAGCTTTCTTT. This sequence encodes CASSFDRYTEAFF.

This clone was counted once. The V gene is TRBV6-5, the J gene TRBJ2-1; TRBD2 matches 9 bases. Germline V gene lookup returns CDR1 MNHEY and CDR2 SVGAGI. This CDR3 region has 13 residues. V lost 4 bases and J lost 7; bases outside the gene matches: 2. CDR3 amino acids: CASSWGLANEQFF. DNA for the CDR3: TGTGCCAGCAGTTGGGGACTAGCAAATGAGCAGTTCTTC.

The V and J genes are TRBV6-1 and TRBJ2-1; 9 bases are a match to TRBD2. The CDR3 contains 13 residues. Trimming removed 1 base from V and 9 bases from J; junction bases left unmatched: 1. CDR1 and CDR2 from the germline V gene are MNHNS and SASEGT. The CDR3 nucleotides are TGTGCCAGCAGTGAAGTGACTAGCGGTGAGCAGTTCTTC. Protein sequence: CASSEVTSGEQFF.